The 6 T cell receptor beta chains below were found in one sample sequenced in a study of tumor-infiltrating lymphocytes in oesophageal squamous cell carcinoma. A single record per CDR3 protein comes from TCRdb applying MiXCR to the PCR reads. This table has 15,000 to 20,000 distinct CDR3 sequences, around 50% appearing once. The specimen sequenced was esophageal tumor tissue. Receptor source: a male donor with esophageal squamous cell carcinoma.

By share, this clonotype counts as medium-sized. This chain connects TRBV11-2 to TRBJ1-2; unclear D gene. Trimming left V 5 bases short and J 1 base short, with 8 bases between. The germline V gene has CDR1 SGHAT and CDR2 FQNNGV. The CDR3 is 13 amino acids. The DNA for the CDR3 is TGTGCCAGCAGCCTTAGCTTTAACTATGGCTACACCTTC. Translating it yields CASSLSFNYGYTF.

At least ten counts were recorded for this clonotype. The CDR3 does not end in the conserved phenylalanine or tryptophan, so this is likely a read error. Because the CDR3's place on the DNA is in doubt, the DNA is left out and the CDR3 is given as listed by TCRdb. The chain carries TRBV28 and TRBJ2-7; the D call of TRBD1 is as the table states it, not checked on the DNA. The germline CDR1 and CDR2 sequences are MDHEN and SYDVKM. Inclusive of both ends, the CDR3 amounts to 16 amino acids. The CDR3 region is CASRPDRVGYGYTFGS.

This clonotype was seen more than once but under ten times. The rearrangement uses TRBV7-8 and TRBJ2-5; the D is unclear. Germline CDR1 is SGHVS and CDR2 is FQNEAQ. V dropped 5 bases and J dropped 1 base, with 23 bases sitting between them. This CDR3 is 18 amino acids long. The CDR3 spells CASSTPPEAKSPQETQYF. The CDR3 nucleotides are TGTGCCAGCAGCACACCCCCCGAAGCGAAAAGTCCCCAAGAGACCCAGTACTTC.

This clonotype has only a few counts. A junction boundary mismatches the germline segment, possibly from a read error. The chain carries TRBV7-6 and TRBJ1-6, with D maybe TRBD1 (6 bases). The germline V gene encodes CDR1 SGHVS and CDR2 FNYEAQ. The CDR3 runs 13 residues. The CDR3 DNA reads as TGTGCTAGCAGCTTAGGGGGTGAGCACGAGCAGTACTTT. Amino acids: CASSLGGEHEQYF.

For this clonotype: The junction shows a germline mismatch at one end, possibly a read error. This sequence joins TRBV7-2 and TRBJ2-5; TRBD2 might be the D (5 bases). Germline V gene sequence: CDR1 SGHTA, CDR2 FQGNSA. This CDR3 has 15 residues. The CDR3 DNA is TGTGCCAGCAGCCTAGCCGTGAGGGCCGGTGAGACCCAGTACTTC. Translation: CASSLAVRAGETQYF.

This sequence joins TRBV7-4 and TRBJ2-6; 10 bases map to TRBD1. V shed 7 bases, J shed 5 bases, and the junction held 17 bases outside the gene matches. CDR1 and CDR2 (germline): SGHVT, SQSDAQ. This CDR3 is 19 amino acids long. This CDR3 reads CASNDFPGQGHGWANVLTF. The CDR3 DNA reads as TGTGCCAGCAACGATTTTCCGGGACAGGGGCATGGGTGGGCCAACGTCCTGACTTTC.